One sample yielded the 32 T cell receptor beta chains listed below, sequenced in a study of blood T cells in healthy people across ages. Together with a sample-barcoded 5' primer, a J-beta primer mix was included in a second PCR lasting about 6 to 12 cycles. A single record per CDR3 protein comes from TCRdb applying MiXCR to the 5' RACE reads. In the table there are 600,000 to 850,000 distinct CDR3 sequences, 25% of which are singletons. The sample was also reused in another study, on T cells of mothers and their children.

What was sequenced was blood. These receptors originate from a boy aged 5-17 years in good health.

This clonotype has only a few counts. V gene TRBV6-2 or TRBV6-3 combines with J gene TRBJ2-5; D gene ambiguous. V lost 2 bases and J 7 bases, leaving 14 bases between the germline ends. CDR1 is MNHEY and CDR2 is SVGEGT in the germline V gene. This CDR3 region has 14 residues. The CDR3 sequence is CASSYITGLWTQYF. DNA of the CDR3: TGTGCCAGCAGTTACATTACGGGTCTGTGGACCCAGTACTTC.

This clonotype was detected a few times. The chain employs TRBV20-1 and TRBJ2-7; 9 nucleotides line up with TRBD2. From germline, CDR1 is DFQATT and CDR2 SNEGSKA (reference sequence). The CDR3 runs to 16 residues. The V gene end was trimmed by 0 bases and the J gene end by 3 bases; junction bases not matched to a gene: 9. The CDR3 DNA reads TGCAGTGCTAGAGATCCCCGGCTAGCGGGACTCTACGAGCAGTACTTC. This codes for CSARDPRLAGLYEQYF.

This clonotype was picked up a small number of times. The rearrangement uses TRBV7-2 and TRBJ2-2; 10 nucleotides align to TRBD2. Germline loops: CDR1 SGHTA, CDR2 FQGNSA. The CDR3 covers 15 residues. The junction had 6 bases not matched to a gene; V was cut back by 5 bases and J by 6 bases. As DNA, the CDR3 is TGTGCCAGCAGCCCTACTAGCGGGGTCTCCGGGGAGCTGTTTTTT. Amino acid sequence: CASSPTSGVSGELFF.

The chain recombines TRBV20-1 with TRBJ2-5; 9 nucleotides agree with TRBD2. The J call may be in error: the DNA end matches TRBJ2-1 better. This CDR3 region has 15 residues. The germline V gene has CDR1 DFQATT and CDR2 SNEGSKA (reference sequence). The CDR3 DNA is TGCAGCGCCATTTTGGCGGGAGGGGTCTACAATGAGCAGTTCTTC. Translated, it gives CSAILAGGVYNEQFF.

The sample holds a few counts of this clonotype. The genes are TRBV6-2 or TRBV6-3 and TRBJ2-7; possible D gene TRBD1, 6 bases. The CDR3 has 15 residues. Germline V gene lookup returns CDR1 MNHEY and CDR2 SVGEGT. Trimming shortened V by 0 bases and J by 5 bases, and 14 bases separated the two germline ends. In DNA, the CDR3 is TGTGCCAGCAGTTACTCGGACTCAGGGGCTGACGAGCAGTACTTC. This translates into CASSYSDSGADEQYF.

The CDR3 DNA reads TGCAGTGCTAGCGGGGGGCCCTCCTACAATGAGCAGTTCTTC. Protein: CSASGGPSYNEQFF. The chain couples TRBV20-1 to TRBJ2-1; maybe TRBD2 (7 bases). Germline V lookup: CDR1 DFQATT, CDR2 SNEGSKA (reference sequence). Deletions cut 3 bases from V and 0 bases from J, with 9 bases between. The CDR3 consists of 14 residues.

A few counts support this clonotype. This CDR3 is CASSLRGSLSYEQYF. CDR3 nucleotide sequence: TGTGCCAGCAGCCTCAGGGGAAGTCTCTCCTACGAGCAGTACTTC. This chain links TRBV7-8 with TRBJ2-5; the D gene is possibly TRBD1 (6 bases). The end of the DNA aligns better with TRBJ2-7, so the J call may be wrong. This CDR3 comprises 15 residues. The germline V gene encodes CDR1 SGHVS and CDR2 FQNEAQ.

This clonotype was observed a few times. This chain connects TRBV27 to TRBJ2-5, with 9 bases matching TRBD1. V was pared by 5 bases and J by 4 bases, with 8 bases of the junction left unmatched. The germline gives CDR1 MNHEY, CDR2 SMNVEV (reference sequence). The CDR3 runs to 15 residues. DNA for the CDR3: TGTGCCAGCAGTCCCTACAGGGGGCGGGGAGAGACCCAGTACTTC. It yields the protein CASSPYRGRGETQYF.

The chain carries TRBV29-1 and TRBJ2-5; D is possibly TRBD2 (6 bases). The J call may be faulty, since TRBJ2-1 better matches the DNA end. The CDR3 is 12 residues long. Germline CDR1 reads SQVTM; CDR2 reads ANQGSEA. CDR3 loop: CSVEGTIAEQFF. The CDR3 DNA follows: TGCAGCGTTGAAGGGACTATAGCTGAGCAGTTCTTC.

This clonotype was counted a few times. J is TRBJ2-5 and V is TRBV13; tentative D call: TRBD2 (5 bases). The DNA end is more similar to TRBJ2-7, so the J call may be wrong. The CDR3 runs 12 residues. CDR1 is PRHDT and CDR2 is FYEKMQ in the germline V gene (reference sequence). This CDR3 is CASSNRDYEQYF. Here the CDR3 DNA reads TGTGCCAGCAGCAACCGGGACTACGAGCAGTACTTC.

This clonotype was detected a few times. The J gene is TRBJ1-5, the V gene TRBV7-9; possibly TRBD1 for D (6 bases). This CDR3 is built from 14 residues. V shed 4 bases and J shed 5 bases, with 12 bases lying between them. Germline V gives CDR1 SEHNR, CDR2 FQNEAQ (reference sequence). The CDR3 region is CASSWTDTDQPQHF. The CDR3 bases are TGTGCCAGCAGCTGGACAGACACGGATCAGCCCCAGCATTTT.

In DNA, the CDR3 is TGCAGCGCTCCACCCGCTAGCGACCCGGGCGAGGAGCAGTTCTTC. Translation: CSAPPASDPGEEQFF. V is TRBV29-1 and J is TRBJ2-1, with D perhaps TRBD2 (6 bases). Trimming shortened V by 7 bases and J by 10 bases, and 26 bases separated the two germline ends. Germline loops: CDR1 SQVTM, CDR2 ANQGSEA. This CDR3 spans 15 amino acids.

This clonotype was detected a few times. V usage is TRBV7-9 and J usage is TRBJ2-5, with 8 bases aligning to TRBD1. The CDR3 runs to 18 residues. CDR1 and CDR2 from the germline V gene are SEHNR and FQNEAQ (reference sequence). Unmatched junction bases numbered 16, after V lost 5 bases and J lost 2 bases. This CDR3 reads CASSNGQGLIGSQETQYF. The CDR3 coding sequence is TGTGCCAGCAGCAACGGACAGGGCCTGATAGGGAGTCAAGAGACCCAGTACTTC.

The chain uses TRBV20-1 and TRBJ2-1; tentative D call: TRBD1 (5 bases). Looked up from germline, CDR1 is DFQATT and CDR2 is SNEGSKA (reference sequence). CDR3 length: 10 residues. With 3 bases removed from V and 10 bases from J, the gap between germline ends came to 7 bases. CDR3: CSASGAEQFF. The CDR3 nucleotides are TGCAGTGCTAGTGGGGCCGAGCAGTTCTTC.

This rearrangement joins TRBV5-1 to TRBJ2-1; D is possibly TRBD1 (6 bases). In germline, CDR1 is SGHRS, CDR2 YFSETQ. Trimming left V 0 bases short and J 4 bases short, with 11 bases between. The CDR3 runs to 15 residues. CDR3 nucleotide sequence: TGCGCCAGCAGCTTGGTGGACAGCGCATACAATGAGCAGTTCTTC. Translating gives CASSLVDSAYNEQFF.

This clonotype occurred many times. The chain carries TRBV7-3 and TRBJ2-5; 7 nucleotides match TRBD2. The V gene end was trimmed by 4 bases and the J gene end by 3 bases; junction bases not matched to a gene: 2. This CDR3 comprises 13 residues. Germline-derived CDR1 and CDR2 are SGHTA and FQGTGA. CDR3 in amino acids: CASSSTSEETQYF. CDR3 DNA sequence: TGTGCCAGCAGCTCCACTAGCGAAGAGACCCAGTACTTC.

This clonotype turned up a few times. V is TRBV6-2 or TRBV6-3 and J is TRBJ2-7; maybe TRBD2 (5 bases). The CDR3 totals 14 residues. The germline V gene has CDR1 MNHEY and CDR2 SVGEGT. The V end lost 5 bases, the J end lost 0 bases, and 11 bases lay between the germline ends. Written as DNA, the CDR3 is TGTGCCAGCAGTACTACTAGAAACTCCTACGAGCAGTACTTC. It codes for CASSTTRNSYEQYF.

This clonotype showed up just a few times. The CDR3 loop reads CASSLVGGAPGELFF. The CDR3 DNA sequence: TGTGCCAGCAGCTTAGTTGGGGGGGCGCCGGGGGAGCTGTTTTTT. V usage is TRBV11-2 and J usage is TRBJ2-2; perhaps TRBD2 as D (7 bases). V was shortened by 1 base and J by 8 bases, with 14 bases between the two germline ends. Germline V CDR1 and CDR2: SGHAT, FQNNGV. This CDR3 spans 15 amino acids.

The rearrangement links TRBV7-8 to TRBJ2-1; D is ambiguous. V was trimmed by 5 bases and J by 0 bases, leaving 11 bases between them. CDR1 and CDR2 (germline): SGHVS, FQNEAQ. This CDR3 is built from 15 residues. CDR3 coding DNA: TGTGCCAGCAGCCCCAGCCGGATCTCCTACAATGAGCAGTTCTTC. Amino acid sequence: CASSPSRISYNEQFF. Full variable domain (missing parts from reference TRBV7-8 and TRBJ2-1): GAGVSQSPRYKVAKRGQDVALRCDPISGHVSLFWYQQALGQGPEFLTYFQNEAQLDKSGLPSDRFFAERPEGSVSTLKIQRTQQEDSAVYLCASSPSRISYNEQFFGPGTRLTVL.

V gene TRBV29-1 combines with J gene TRBJ2-3; 12 bases line up with TRBD2. Germline V lookup: CDR1 SQVTM, CDR2 ANQGSEA. Trimming at V came to 6 bases and at J to 3 bases, leaving 7 bases not matched to a gene. The CDR3 runs 15 residues. CDR3 sequence: CSVAPLAGGTDTQYF. In nucleotides, the CDR3 is TGCAGCGTAGCCCCCCTAGCGGGAGGGACAGATACGCAGTATTTT.

This sequence joins TRBV9 and TRBJ1-2, with 7 bases fitting TRBD1. The germline gives CDR1 SGDLS, CDR2 YYNGEE. The CDR3 contains 17 residues. Trimming at V came to 1 base and at J to 6 bases, leaving 15 bases not matched to a gene. For the CDR3, the DNA is TGTGCCAGCAGCGTAAACACCCGAACAGACAGGGTGGATGGCTACACCTTC. Its protein product is CASSVNTRTDRVDGYTF.

The rearrangement links TRBV6-5 to TRBJ2-5; 8 positions match TRBD1. Germline CDR1 and CDR2: MNHEY and SVGAGI. V was pared by 0 bases and J by 4 bases, with 10 bases of the junction left unmatched. This CDR3 is built from 17 residues. CDR3 amino acids: CASSYSPFPDRGETQYF. In DNA form, the CDR3 reads TGTGCCAGCAGTTACTCTCCCTTCCCAGACAGGGGAGAGACCCAGTACTTC.

This clonotype was detected a few times. The chain combines TRBV24-1 with TRBJ1-2; D gene uncertain. Germline assignment: CDR1 KGHDR and CDR2 SFDVKD. The length of the CDR3 is 12 residues. Trimming pared 3 bases from V and 8 bases from J, leaving 9 bases between. CDR3 bases: TGTGCCACCAGTGATGGGTCATGGGGCTACACCTTC. Amino acid sequence: CATSDGSWGYTF.

This clonotype was counted between two and nine times. J is TRBJ1-1 and V is TRBV5-1, with D possibly TRBD1 on 5 matching bases. Germline CDR1 SGHRS, CDR2 YFSETQ. Trimming removed 1 base at V and 4 bases at J, with 11 bases between. The length of the CDR3 is 14 residues. CDR3 protein: CASSLWGEGTEAFF. DNA of the CDR3: TGCGCCAGCAGCTTGTGGGGGGAGGGCACTGAAGCTTTCTTT.

This clonotype appeared a single time. V is TRBV5-1 and J is TRBJ1-4; TRBD1 matches 9 bases. CDR1 is SGHRS, CDR2 YFSETQ, per germline. This CDR3 has 16 amino acids. The junction had 7 bases not matched to a gene; V was cut back by 1 base and J by 6 bases. For the CDR3, the DNA is TGCGCCAGCAGCTTGCTCGGACAGGGGACCCATGAAAAACTGTTTTTT. Translation gives CASSLLGQGTHEKLFF.

In DNA form, the CDR3 reads TGTGCCAGCAGCCCCAGCCCATGGCGAAGCTCTGGGGCCAACGTCCTGACTTTC. This translates into CASSPSPWRSSGANVLTF. The chain couples TRBV28 to TRBJ2-6; D ambiguous. The CDR3 is 18 amino acids. V shed 6 bases and J shed 0 bases, with 18 bases lying between them. Germline V gene data show CDR1 as MDHEN and CDR2 as SYDVKM.

The chain combines TRBV7-2 with TRBJ2-7; D gene unclear. The CDR3 length is 14 residues. The ends were cut back, 5 bases at V and 5 bases at J, with 16 bases in the middle. From germline, CDR1 is SGHTA and CDR2 FQGNSA. The CDR3 loop reads CASSPSLVTHEQYF. The CDR3 nucleotides are TGTGCCAGCAGCCCCTCGTTAGTCACCCACGAGCAGTACTTC.

The gene calls are TRBV12-3 or TRBV12-4 and TRBJ2-5, with 15 bases that match TRBD2. With V trimmed by 6 bases and J by 14 bases, 13 bases remained unmatched. The CDR3 contains 15 residues. CDR3 bases: TGTGCCAGCAGCCGGGGGGGACTAGCGGGGGGCCCTCATTACTTC. Its protein is CASSRGGLAGGPHYF.

About this clonotype: The CDR3 does not close with the conserved phenylalanine or tryptophan, likely indicating a read error. This chain links TRBV4-2 with TRBJ2-5; D might be TRBD2 (6 bases). The J call is doubtful: the DNA matches TRBJ2-1 better. Germline values: CDR1 LGHNA, CDR2 YNFKEQ. The CDR3 runs 16 residues. The CDR3 spells CASSQGRGGAESEQFL. The CDR3 bases are TGTGCCAGCAGCCAAGGAAGGGGAGGAGCGGAGAGTGAGCAGTTCCTC.

The V gene is TRBV4-2, the J gene TRBJ2-1, with D perhaps assigned TRBD1 or TRBD2 (5 bases each). V lost 2 bases and J lost 8, with 16 bases in between. The CDR3 covers 15 residues. CDR1 and CDR2 (germline): LGHNA, YNFKEQ. DNA of the CDR3: TGTGCCAGCAGCCAAATTAAGGGGAGAGAGGATGAGCAGTTCTTC. The encoded protein is CASSQIKGREDEQFF.

The sample holds a few counts of this clonotype. The chain couples TRBV7-7 to TRBJ1-4, with no clear D. The CDR3 is 13 amino acids. Per germline, CDR1 SSHAT and CDR2 FNYEAQ (reference sequence). CDR3 DNA sequence: TGTGTAGGCCCCCGGGCGGATTCCGAAAAACTGTTTTTT. Translation: CVGPRADSEKLFF.

The rearrangement uses TRBV2 and TRBJ2-7, with D possibly TRBD2 on 5 matching bases. CDR1 is SNHLY, CDR2 FYNNEI, per germline. V was pared by 4 bases and J by 6 bases, with 19 bases between. CDR3 length: 15 residues. DNA for the CDR3: TGTGCCAGCAGTGCTACTCGGGGATCGGGTAGCGAGCAGTACTTC. Protein product: CASSATRGSGSEQYF. Combining the CDR3 with reference TRBV2 and TRBJ2-7 gives the whole variable domain EPEVTQTPSHQVTQMGQEVILRCVPISNHLYFYWYRQILGQKVEFLVSFYNNEISEKSEIFDDQFSVERPDGSNFTLKIRSTKLEDSAMYFCASSATRGSGSEQYFGPGTRLTVT.